These 5 T cell receptor beta chains were sequenced from one sample in a study of blood T cell repertoires in COVID-19. Measured with immunoSEQ multiplex PCR; TCRdb has only the in-frame clones, and not every one. The sample lists approximately 120,000 clones, around nine tenths occurring once. The specimen was peripheral blood. Every receptor here comes from a man aged 50-60 years with COVID-19, enrolled during active disease.

The rearrangement links TRBV4-1 to TRBJ2-3, with 11 bases that match TRBD1. Per the germline V gene, CDR1 is MGHRA and CDR2 is YSYEKL. Losses at the gene ends were 2 bases for V and 4 bases for J; bases not matched to a gene: 8. The CDR3 extends over 17 amino acids. The CDR3 bases are TGCGCCAGCAGCCAAATATCCGGGACAGGGGGGGCAGATACGCAGTATTTT. Residues: CASSQISGTGGADTQYF.

As to this clone: Other DNA variants within this sample encode the same CDR3. The gene calls are TRBV7-9 and TRBJ2-5, with D perhaps matching TRBD2 (6 bases). V was shortened by 0 bases and J by 4 bases, with 9 bases between the two germline ends. CDR1 is SEHNR, CDR2 FQNEAQ, per germline (reference sequence). CDR3 size: 14 residues. CDR3 DNA sequence: TGTGCCAGCAGCTTAGCGTGGGGAGGAGAGACCCAGTACTTC. Its translation: CASSLAWGGETQYF.

The sample holds a few counts of this clone. The rearrangement links TRBV7-9 to TRBJ2-7; TRBD1 matches at 7 bases. In germline, CDR1 is SEHNR, CDR2 FQNEAQ (reference sequence). Unmatched junction bases numbered 7, after V lost 3 bases and J lost 5 bases. The CDR3 runs to 14 residues. The CDR3 DNA sequence: TGTGCCAGCAGCTTGGGAAAGGGGGCGGACGAGCAGTACGTC. Translation: CASSLGKGADEQYV.

V usage is TRBV30 and J usage is TRBJ2-2, with D possibly matching TRBD1 (5 bases). The V gene lost 0 bases and the J gene lost 5 bases, with 13 bases spanning the gap. This CDR3 contains 15 residues. CDR1 and CDR2 from the germline V gene are GTSNPN and SVGIG (reference sequence). The CDR3: CAWSVRQSGTGELFF. The CDR3 nucleotides read TGTGCCTGGAGTGTACGACAGTCTGGAACCGGGGAGCTGTTTTTT.

The V gene is TRBV18, the J gene TRBJ2-7; D is perhaps TRBD2 (5 bases). This CDR3 has 13 amino acids. Between the trimmed V and J ends, which lost 2 bases and 2 bases, there was a span of 7 bases. The germline V gene has CDR1 KGHSH and CDR2 LQKENI. The CDR3 is CASSPTGTYEQYF. The CDR3 nucleotides are TGTGCCAGCTCACCAACCGGGACCTACGAGCAGTACTTC.